The 3 T cell receptor beta chains in this list originate from one sample, sequenced in a study of CD8 T cells in ankylosing spondylitis. Study results and limitations: Several highly homologous variants made up a TCR beta motif, and this motif appeared characteristic of ankylosing spondylitis blood.

Their recognized antigens are unknown. TCRdb re-analysed the 5' RACE reads in MiXCR, keeping a single row per CDR3 protein. The table has roughly 700,000 distinct CDR3 sequences, around 20% seen once. The source material was blood, either unsorted or a sorted T cell fraction (not recorded which). The receptors derive from a male donor with ankylosing spondylitis.

This clonotype was observed a handful of times. The chain links TRBV12-3 or TRBV12-4 to TRBJ2-7; possibly TRBD2 for D (5 bases). The CDR3 sequence is 14 residues long. V lost 3 bases and J 3 bases, leaving 12 bases between the germline ends. The chain's CDR3 is CASSFGVGGYEQYF. DNA for the CDR3: TGTGCCAGCAGTTTCGGGGTGGGCGGCTACGAGCAGTACTTC.

The sample holds a few counts of this clonotype. The V and J genes are TRBV4-1 and TRBJ2-7, with D perhaps matching TRBD2 (5 bases). Germline CDR1 and CDR2: MGHRA and YSYEKL. This CDR3 is 17 amino acids long. The germline V and J ends were trimmed by 1 base and 2 bases, with 18 bases remaining between them. CDR3 bases: TGCGCCAGCAGCCAAGGTGTTGGGGTGGACTCAACCTACGAGCAGTACTTC. The encoded protein is CASSQGVGVDSTYEQYF.

The chain combines TRBV7-9 with TRBJ2-7; 9 bases are shared with TRBD1. V shed 5 bases, J shed 7 bases, and the junction held 9 bases outside the gene matches. This CDR3 has 14 amino acids. The germline V gene has CDR1 SEHNR and CDR2 FQNEAQ (reference sequence). For the CDR3, the DNA is TGTGCCAGCAGCAACCGGGACAGGGTGGGGGAGCAGTACTTC. It encodes CASSNRDRVGEQYF.